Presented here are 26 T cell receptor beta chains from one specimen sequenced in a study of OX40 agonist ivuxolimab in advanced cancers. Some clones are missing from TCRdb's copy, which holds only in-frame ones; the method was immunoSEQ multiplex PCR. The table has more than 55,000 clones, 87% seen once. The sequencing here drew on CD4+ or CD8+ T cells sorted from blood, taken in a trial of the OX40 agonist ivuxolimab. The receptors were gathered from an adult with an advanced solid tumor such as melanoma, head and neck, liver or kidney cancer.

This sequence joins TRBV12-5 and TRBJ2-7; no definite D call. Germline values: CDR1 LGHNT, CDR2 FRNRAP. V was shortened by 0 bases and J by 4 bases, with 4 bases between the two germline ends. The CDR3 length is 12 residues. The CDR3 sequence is CASGLVRYEQYF. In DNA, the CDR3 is TGTGCTAGTGGTTTGGTAAGGTACGAGCAGTACTTC.

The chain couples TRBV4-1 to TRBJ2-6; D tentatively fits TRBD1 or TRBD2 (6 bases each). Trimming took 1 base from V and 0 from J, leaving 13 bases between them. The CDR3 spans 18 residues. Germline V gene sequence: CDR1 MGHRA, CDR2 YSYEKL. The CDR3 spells CASSQGRGRSSGANVLTF. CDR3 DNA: TGCGCCAGCAGCCAAGGAAGGGGGAGGTCCTCTGGGGCCAACGTCCTGACTTTC.

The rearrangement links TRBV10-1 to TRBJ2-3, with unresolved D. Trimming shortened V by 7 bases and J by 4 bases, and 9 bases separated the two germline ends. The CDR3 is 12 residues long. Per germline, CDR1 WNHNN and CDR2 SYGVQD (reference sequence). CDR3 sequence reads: CASKLVPDTQYF. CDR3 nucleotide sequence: TGCGCCAGCAAGTTAGTCCCAGATACGCAGTATTTT.

For the CDR3, the DNA is TGTGCCAGCAGCGTAGGGGTGACTAGCGTCCCCTACGAGCAGTACTTC. Amino acids: CASSVGVTSVPYEQYF. The V gene is TRBV9, the J gene TRBJ2-7, with 8 bases matching TRBD2. The V and J ends lost 0 bases and 2 bases, in that order; junction bases with no gene match: 7. Germline CDR1 reads SGDLS; CDR2 reads YYNGEE. The CDR3 contains 16 residues.

The CDR3 is CASSIERLYEQYF. The CDR3 DNA sequence: TGTGCCAGCAGTATTGAGCGACTCTACGAGCAGTACTTC. The V call is TRBV6-1, the J call TRBJ2-7; no reliable D call. This CDR3 comprises 13 residues. Trimming took 5 bases from V and 3 from J, leaving 11 bases between them. Germline V gives CDR1 MNHNS, CDR2 SASEGT.

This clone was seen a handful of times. The CDR3 nucleotides read TGTGCCAGCAGCCTCCGGGACAGATGGATCTCCTACGAGCAGTACTTC. Its protein is CASSLRDRWISYEQYF. The V gene is TRBV2, the J gene TRBJ2-7; 7 nucleotides align to TRBD1. CDR3 length: 16 amino acids. The ends lost 6 bases at V and 0 bases at J; junction bases unmatched: 11. Germline loops: CDR1 SNHLY, CDR2 FYNNEI.

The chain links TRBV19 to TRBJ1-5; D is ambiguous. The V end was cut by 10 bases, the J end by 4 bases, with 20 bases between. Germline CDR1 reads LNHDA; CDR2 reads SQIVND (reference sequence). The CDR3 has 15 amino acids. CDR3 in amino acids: CATQGRNSQNQPQHF. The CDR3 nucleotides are TGTGCCACCCAAGGGCGAAACAGCCAGAATCAGCCCCAGCATTTT.

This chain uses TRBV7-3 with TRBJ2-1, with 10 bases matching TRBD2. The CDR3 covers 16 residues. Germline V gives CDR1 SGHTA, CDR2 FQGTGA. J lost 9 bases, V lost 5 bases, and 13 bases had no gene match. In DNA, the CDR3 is TGTGCCAGCAGCCAATTACCGGGACTAGCGCAATTTGAGCAGTTCTTC. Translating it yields CASSQLPGLAQFEQFF.

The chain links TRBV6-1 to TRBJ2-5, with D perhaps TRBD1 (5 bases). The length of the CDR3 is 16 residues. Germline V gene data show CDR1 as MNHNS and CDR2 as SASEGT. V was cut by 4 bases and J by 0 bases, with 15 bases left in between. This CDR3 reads CASSAWGILYQETQYF. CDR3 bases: TGTGCCAGCAGTGCCTGGGGCATCTTATACCAAGAGACCCAGTACTTC.

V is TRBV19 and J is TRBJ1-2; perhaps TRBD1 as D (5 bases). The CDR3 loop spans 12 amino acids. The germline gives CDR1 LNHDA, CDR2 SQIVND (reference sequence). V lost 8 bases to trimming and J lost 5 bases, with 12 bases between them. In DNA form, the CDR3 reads TGTGCCAGTGGCCCGGACATATATGGCTACACCTTC. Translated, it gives CASGPDIYGYTF. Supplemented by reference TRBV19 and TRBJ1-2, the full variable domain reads DGGITQSPKYLFRKEGQNVTLSCEQNLNHDAMYWYRQDPGQGLRLIYYSQIVNDFQKGDIAEGYSVSREKKESFPLTVTSAQKNPTAFYLCASGPDIYGYTFGSGTRLTVV.

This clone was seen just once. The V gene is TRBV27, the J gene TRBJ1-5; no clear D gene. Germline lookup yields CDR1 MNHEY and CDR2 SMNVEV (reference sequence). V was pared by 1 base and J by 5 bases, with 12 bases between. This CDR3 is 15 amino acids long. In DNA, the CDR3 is TGTGCCAGCAGTTTATTTTCCGGGGATCATCAGCCCCAGCATTTT. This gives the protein CASSLFSGDHQPQHF.

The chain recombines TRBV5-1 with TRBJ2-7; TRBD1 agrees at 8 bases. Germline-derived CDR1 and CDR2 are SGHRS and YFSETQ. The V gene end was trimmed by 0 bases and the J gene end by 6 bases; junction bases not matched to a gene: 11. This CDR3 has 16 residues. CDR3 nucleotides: TGCGCCAGCAGCTTGGGGGACGTGAGACAGGGGCGCGAGCAGTACTTC. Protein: CASSLGDVRQGREQYF.

Here the CDR3 reads CASSLGLAGTDTQYF. For the CDR3, the DNA is TGTGCCAGCAGCTTAGGACTAGCGGGAACAGATACGCAGTATTTT. The chain couples TRBV7-3 to TRBJ2-3; the match to TRBD2 covers 12 bases. V lost 2 bases to trimming and J lost 3 bases; unmatched junction nucleotides: 0. Per the germline V gene, CDR1 is SGHTA and CDR2 is FQGTGA. This CDR3 comprises 15 residues.

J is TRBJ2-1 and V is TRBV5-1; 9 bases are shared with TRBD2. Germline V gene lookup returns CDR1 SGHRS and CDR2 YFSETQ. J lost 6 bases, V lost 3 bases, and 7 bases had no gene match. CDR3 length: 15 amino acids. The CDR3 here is CASSSFPGLANEQFF. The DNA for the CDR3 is TGCGCCAGCAGCTCCTTTCCGGGACTAGCCAATGAGCAGTTCTTC.

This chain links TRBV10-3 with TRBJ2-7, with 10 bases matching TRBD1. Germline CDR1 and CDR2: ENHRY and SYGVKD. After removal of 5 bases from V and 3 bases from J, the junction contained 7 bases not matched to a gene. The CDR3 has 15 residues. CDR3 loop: CAISITGTGVYEQYF. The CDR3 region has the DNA TGTGCCATCAGTATAACCGGGACAGGGGTCTACGAGCAGTACTTC.

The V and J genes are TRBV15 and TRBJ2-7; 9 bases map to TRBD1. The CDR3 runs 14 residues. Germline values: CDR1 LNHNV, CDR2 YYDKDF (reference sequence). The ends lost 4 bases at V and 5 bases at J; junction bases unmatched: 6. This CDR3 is CATSKQGASHEQYF. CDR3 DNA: TGTGCCACCAGCAAACAGGGGGCATCCCACGAGCAGTACTTC.

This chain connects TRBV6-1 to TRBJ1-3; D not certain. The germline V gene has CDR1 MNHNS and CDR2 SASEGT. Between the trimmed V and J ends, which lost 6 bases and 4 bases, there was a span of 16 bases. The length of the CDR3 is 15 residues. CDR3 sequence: CASRPYTSPGNTIYF. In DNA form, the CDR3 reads TGTGCCAGCAGGCCCTACACTTCCCCGGGAAACACCATATATTTT.

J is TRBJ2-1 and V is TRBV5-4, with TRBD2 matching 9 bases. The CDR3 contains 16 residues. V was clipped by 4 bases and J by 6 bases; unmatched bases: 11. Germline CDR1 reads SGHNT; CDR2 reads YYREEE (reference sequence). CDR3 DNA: TGTGCCAGCAGCGGAAATAGCGGGGGACGGCTCAATGAGCAGTTCTTC. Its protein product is CASSGNSGGRLNEQFF.

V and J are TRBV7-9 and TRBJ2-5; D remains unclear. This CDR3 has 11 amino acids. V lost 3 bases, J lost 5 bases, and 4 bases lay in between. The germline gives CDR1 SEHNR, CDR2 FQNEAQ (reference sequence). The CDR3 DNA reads TGTGCCAGCAGCTTTGGTGAGACCCAGTACTTC. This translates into CASSFGETQYF.

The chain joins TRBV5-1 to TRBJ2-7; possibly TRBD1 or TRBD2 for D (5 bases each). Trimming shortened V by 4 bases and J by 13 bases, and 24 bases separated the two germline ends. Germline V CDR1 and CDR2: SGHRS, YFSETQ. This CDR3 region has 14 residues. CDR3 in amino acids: CASSRILGDPRGYF. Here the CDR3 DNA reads TGCGCCAGCAGCCGCATCTTGGGGGACCCGAGGGGATACTTC.

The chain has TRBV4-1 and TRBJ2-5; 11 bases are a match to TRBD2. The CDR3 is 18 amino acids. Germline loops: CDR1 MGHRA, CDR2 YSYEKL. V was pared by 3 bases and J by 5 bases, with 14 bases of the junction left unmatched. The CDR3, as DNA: TGCGCCAGCAGCCAGGCCCTGACTAGCGGGACTAAAGGGGAGACCCAGTACTTC. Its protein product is CASSQALTSGTKGETQYF.

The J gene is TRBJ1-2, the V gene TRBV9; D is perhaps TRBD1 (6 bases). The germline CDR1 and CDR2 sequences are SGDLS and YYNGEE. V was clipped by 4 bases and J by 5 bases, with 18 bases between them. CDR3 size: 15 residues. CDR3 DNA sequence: TGTGCCAGCAGCAAGCTTGTGACAGGAAGATATGGCTACACCTTC. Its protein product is CASSKLVTGRYGYTF.

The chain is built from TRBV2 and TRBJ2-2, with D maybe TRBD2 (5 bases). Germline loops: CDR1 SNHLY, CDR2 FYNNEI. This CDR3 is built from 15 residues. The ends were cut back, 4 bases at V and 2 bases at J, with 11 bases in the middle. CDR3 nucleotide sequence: TGTGCCAGCAGTGGGGTGCGGGCTAACACCGGGGAGCTGTTTTTT. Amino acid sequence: CASSGVRANTGELFF.

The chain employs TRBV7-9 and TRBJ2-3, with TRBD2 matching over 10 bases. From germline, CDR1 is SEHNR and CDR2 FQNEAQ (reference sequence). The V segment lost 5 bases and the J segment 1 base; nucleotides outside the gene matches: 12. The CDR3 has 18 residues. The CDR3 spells CASSPGWGLAGGTDTQYF. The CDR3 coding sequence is TGTGCCAGCAGCCCAGGGTGGGGGCTAGCGGGGGGCACAGATACGCAGTATTTT.

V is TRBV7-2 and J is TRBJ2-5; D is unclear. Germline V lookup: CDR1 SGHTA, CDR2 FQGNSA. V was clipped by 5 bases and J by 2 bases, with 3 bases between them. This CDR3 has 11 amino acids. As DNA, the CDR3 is TGTGCCAGCAGCCAGCAAGAGACCCAGTACTTC. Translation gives CASSQQETQYF.

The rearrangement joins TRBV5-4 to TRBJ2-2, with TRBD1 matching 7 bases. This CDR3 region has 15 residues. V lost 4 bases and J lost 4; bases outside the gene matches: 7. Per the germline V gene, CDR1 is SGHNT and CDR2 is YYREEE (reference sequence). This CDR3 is CASSDDREITGELFF. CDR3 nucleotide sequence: TGTGCCAGCAGCGACGACAGGGAGATCACCGGGGAGCTGTTTTTT.